Listed here are 15 T cell receptor beta chains from one sample, sequenced in a study of cytomegalovirus exposure and HLA in healthy donors. The PCR contained 60 Vbeta and 13 Jbeta primers. The repertoire was sequenced with immunoSEQ multiplex PCR; TCRdb's copy has only in-frame clones and lacks some. The table lists 120,000 or so clones, 73% of them singletons. Material for sequencing was PBMCs. The source is a woman aged 40 to 55 in good health and CMV-seronegative.

The chain uses TRBV11-1 and TRBJ2-6, with 8 bases matching TRBD1. Trimming removed 4 bases from V and 2 bases from J; junction bases left unmatched: 7. This CDR3 is 17 amino acids long. The V gene's germline CDR1 is SGHAT and CDR2 FQDESV (reference sequence). Written as DNA, the CDR3 is TGTGCCAGCAGCTATACGACAGGGGTCGCTGGGGCCAACGTCCTGACTTTC. Encoded protein: CASSYTTGVAGANVLTF.

The V and J genes are TRBV5-6 and TRBJ2-7, with a tentative D call TRBD2 (7 bases). Trimming took 6 bases from V and 0 from J, leaving 13 bases between them. Germline V CDR1 and CDR2: SGHDT, YYEEEE. The CDR3 length is 14 residues. CDR3 region: CASTVGGLSYEQYF. The CDR3 DNA is TGTGCCAGCACCGTCGGGGGGCTCTCCTACGAGCAGTACTTC.

The J gene is TRBJ2-3, the V gene TRBV27; D may be TRBD2 (6 bases). The CDR3 length is 15 residues. Germline V CDR1 and CDR2: MNHEY, SMNVEV (reference sequence). The V and J ends lost 2 bases and 1 base respectively, with 10 bases between them. The CDR3 region has the DNA TGTGCCAGCAGTTTACTCGTAGCGGGCACAGATACGCAGTATTTT. This encodes CASSLLVAGTDTQYF.

The chain employs TRBV5-6 and TRBJ1-3; D remains ambiguous. CDR3 length: 13 amino acids. CDR1 is SGHDT and CDR2 is YYEEEE in the germline V gene. V lost 4 bases, J lost 1 base, and 6 bases lay in between. CDR3 nucleotides: TGTGCCAGCAGCATTACTTCTGGAAACACCATATATTTT. It is translated as CASSITSGNTIYF.

This rearrangement joins TRBV4-3 to TRBJ1-6, with a possible D match to TRBD1 (5 bases). V gave up 3 bases and J gave up 7 bases, with 13 bases separating them. This CDR3 comprises 15 residues. Germline loops: CDR1 LGHNA, CDR2 YSLEER. The CDR3 nucleotides read TGCGCCAGCAGCCAGGACCGGCGGGGGAATTCACCCCTCCACTTT. Encoded protein: CASSQDRRGNSPLHF.

As DNA, the CDR3 is TGTGCCATCAGTGAGTCGAGGGAAGGCACTGAAGCTTTCTTT. It yields the protein CAISESREGTEAFF. This rearrangement joins TRBV10-3 to TRBJ1-1; D unresolved. This CDR3 region has 14 residues. From germline, CDR1 is ENHRY and CDR2 SYGVKD. V lost 0 bases and J lost 4, with 9 bases in between.

The chain links TRBV13 to TRBJ2-1; D might be TRBD1 (7 bases). The V and J ends lost 0 bases and 3 bases respectively, with 12 bases between them. The CDR3 spans 16 residues. Germline CDR1 and CDR2: PRHDT and FYEKMQ (reference sequence). The CDR3: CASSLGGGQFYNEQFF. In nucleotides, the CDR3 is TGTGCCAGCAGCTTAGGGGGGGGACAGTTCTACAATGAGCAGTTCTTC.

V and J are TRBV11-3 and TRBJ2-1; 10 bases are a match to TRBD2. The ends lost 2 bases at V and 9 bases at J; junction bases unmatched: 1. Germline CDR1 is SGHNT and CDR2 is YENEEA. This CDR3 has 13 amino acids. DNA of the CDR3: TGTGCCAGCAGCTTAACTAGCGGGATTGAGCAGTTCTTC. Its translation: CASSLTSGIEQFF.

The chain is built from TRBV10-3 and TRBJ1-5, with no clear D. Trimming stripped 5 bases from V and 1 base from J, with 6 bases between. Germline CDR1 and CDR2: ENHRY and SYGVKD. The CDR3 runs 13 residues. The chain's CDR3 is CAISTESNQPQHF. The CDR3 coding sequence is TGTGCCATCAGTACAGAGAGCAATCAGCCCCAGCATTTT.

V usage is TRBV7-9 and J usage is TRBJ1-6, with 9 bases aligning to TRBD1. The CDR3 length is 18 residues. The V segment lost 1 base and the J segment 10 bases; nucleotides outside the gene matches: 14. Germline-derived CDR1 and CDR2 are SEHNR and FQNEAQ (reference sequence). The CDR3 sequence: CASSLVIFEDRGRSPLHF. Here the CDR3 DNA reads TGTGCCAGCAGCTTAGTAATCTTTGAGGACAGGGGCCGATCACCCCTCCACTTT.

The chain recombines TRBV9 with TRBJ2-1, with 7 positions matching TRBD1. Germline loops: CDR1 SGDLS, CDR2 YYNGEE. This CDR3 region has 14 residues. Germline trimming cut 4 bases from V and 7 bases from J; bases unmatched to any gene: 8. CDR3 DNA: TGTGCCAGCAGCTTGAGACAGGGATCGAATGAGCAGTTCTTC. Protein product: CASSLRQGSNEQFF.

This clone was picked up one time. The chain couples TRBV7-2 to TRBJ1-4; D may be TRBD1 (5 bases). The CDR3 is 14 residues long. Germline loops: CDR1 SGHTA, CDR2 FQGNSA. Trimming took 3 bases from V and 7 from J, leaving 12 bases between them. CDR3 sequence reads: CASSFVGGGEKLFF. The CDR3 DNA reads TGTGCCAGCAGCTTCGTGGGGGGGGGTGAAAAACTGTTTTTT.

Only one count was recorded for this clone. The chain couples TRBV5-1 to TRBJ1-1; no clear D gene. CDR3 length: 14 residues. Germline values: CDR1 SGHRS, CDR2 YFSETQ. With 4 bases removed from V and 1 base from J, the gap between germline ends came to 11 bases. CDR3 bases: TGCGCCAGCAGCGGAGCTCCGCGGAACACTGAAGCTTTCTTT. Translation gives CASSGAPRNTEAFF.

The CDR3 loop reads CASWRSGSSYEQYF. CDR3 in DNA: TGTGCCAGTTGGCGGAGCGGGAGCTCCTACGAGCAGTACTTC. The V and J genes are TRBV6-5 and TRBJ2-7; 8 bases map to TRBD2. The CDR3 sequence is 14 residues long. The trim removed 9 bases at V and 0 bases at J, leaving 7 bases unmatched. Germline CDR1 is MNHEY and CDR2 is SVGAGI.

The genes are TRBV18 and TRBJ1-4; 8 bases align to TRBD1. V was pared by 5 bases and J by 2 bases, with 4 bases of the junction left unmatched. Per germline, CDR1 KGHSH and CDR2 LQKENI. This CDR3 is 15 amino acids long. CDR3 amino acids: CASSKDRDTNEKLFF. The CDR3 nucleotides read TGTGCCAGCTCAAAGGACAGGGACACTAATGAAAAACTGTTTTTT.